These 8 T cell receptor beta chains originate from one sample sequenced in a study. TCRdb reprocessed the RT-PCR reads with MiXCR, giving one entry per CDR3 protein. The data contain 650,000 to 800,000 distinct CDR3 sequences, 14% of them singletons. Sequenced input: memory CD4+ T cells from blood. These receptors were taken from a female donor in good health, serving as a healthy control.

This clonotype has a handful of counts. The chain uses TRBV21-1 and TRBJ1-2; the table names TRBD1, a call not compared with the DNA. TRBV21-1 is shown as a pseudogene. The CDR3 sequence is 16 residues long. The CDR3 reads CASSLTDRTSNYGYTF. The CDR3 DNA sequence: TGTGCCAGCAGCTTAACGGACAGGACAAGTAACTATGGCTACACCTTC.

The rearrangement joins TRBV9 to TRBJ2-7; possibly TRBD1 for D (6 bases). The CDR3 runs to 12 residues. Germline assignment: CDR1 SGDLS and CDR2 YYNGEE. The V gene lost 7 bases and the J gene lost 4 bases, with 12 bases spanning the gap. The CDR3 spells CASGRGGYEQYF. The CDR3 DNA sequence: TGTGCCAGCGGCAGGGGTGGGTACGAGCAGTACTTC.

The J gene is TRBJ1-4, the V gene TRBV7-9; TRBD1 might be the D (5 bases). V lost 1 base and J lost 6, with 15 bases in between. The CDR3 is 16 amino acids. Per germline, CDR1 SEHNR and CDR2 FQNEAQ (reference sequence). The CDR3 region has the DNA TGTGCCAGCAGCTTAGTCGTCGCCAGGGCCGATGAAAAACTGTTTTTT. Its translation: CASSLVVARADEKLFF.

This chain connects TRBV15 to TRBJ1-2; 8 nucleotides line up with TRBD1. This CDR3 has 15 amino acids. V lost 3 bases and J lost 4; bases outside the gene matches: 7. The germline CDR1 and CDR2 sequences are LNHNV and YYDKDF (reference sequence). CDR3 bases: TGTGCCACCAGCAGGTCGATCGGGACAGGCTATGGCTACACCTTC. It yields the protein CATSRSIGTGYGYTF.

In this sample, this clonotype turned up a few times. CDR3 region: CASSSVSGGAIREQFF. The CDR3, as DNA: TGTGCCAGCAGCTCCGTTAGCGGGGGGGCCATCCGAGAGCAGTTCTTC. The chain is built from TRBV7-3 and TRBJ2-1; 11 bases are a match to TRBD2. Germline V gene data show CDR1 as SGHTA and CDR2 as FQGTGA. The CDR3 runs 16 residues. V was clipped by 4 bases and J by 10 bases; unmatched bases: 12.

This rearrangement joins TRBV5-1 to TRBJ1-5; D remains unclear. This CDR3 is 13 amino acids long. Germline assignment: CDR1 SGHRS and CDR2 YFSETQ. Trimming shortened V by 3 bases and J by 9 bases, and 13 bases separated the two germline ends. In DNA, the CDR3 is TGCGCCAGCAGCTCCCACGTGGCTTCGCCCCAGCATTTT. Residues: CASSSHVASPQHF.

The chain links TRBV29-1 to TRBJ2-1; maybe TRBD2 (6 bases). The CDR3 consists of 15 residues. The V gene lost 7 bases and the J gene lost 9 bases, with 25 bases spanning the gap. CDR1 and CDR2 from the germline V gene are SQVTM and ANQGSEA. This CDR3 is CSAGADPREGTEQFF. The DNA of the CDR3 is TGCAGCGCGGGAGCAGATCCAAGGGAAGGGACTGAGCAGTTCTTC.

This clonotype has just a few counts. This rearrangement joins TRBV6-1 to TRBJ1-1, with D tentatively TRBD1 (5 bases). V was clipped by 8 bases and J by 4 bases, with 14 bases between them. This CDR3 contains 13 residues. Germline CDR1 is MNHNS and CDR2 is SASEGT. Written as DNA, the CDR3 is TGTGCCAGCTCTGGGGACTATGGCACTGAAGCTTTCTTT. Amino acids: CASSGDYGTEAFF.